This TCR beta chain was recorded in a study of T cell repertoires in cytomegalovirus infection. Study at large: HLA-C-restricted CMV epitopes, recently identified, and well-studied HLA-B-restricted ones were used by the study. Whole-study results and caveats: Clonotypes of TCR beta that were HLA-C-restricted and CMV-specific dominated the ex vivo response. Of the TCR beta families, the public ones yielded a cumulative frequency that identified carriers of CMV plus the relevant HLA.

TCRdb analysed the reads with MiXCR anew, one entry per CDR3 protein. The sample lists around 750,000 distinct CDR3 sequences; approximately 30% were seen once. Per germline, CDR1 SGHVS and CDR2 FNYEAQ. Trimming at V came to 1 base and at J to 5 bases, leaving 8 bases not matched to a gene. CDR3 length: 17 amino acids. Notes on this clonotype: The antigen is undetermined. A much larger clone is a single base away; this may be a read error.

This TCR was sampled from a human donor in good health (CMV status not recorded). Some clones in this sample may be carry-over from other donors' samples. The specimen was cultured CD8+ T cells from PBMCs, collected from culture after CMV antigen stimulation. The chain is built from TRBV7-6 and TRBJ2-1, with 10 positions matching TRBD2. CDR3 in amino acids: CASSLESLAGADNEQFF. In DNA, the CDR3 is TGTGCCAGCAGCTTAGAGTCCCTAGCGGGGGCCGACAATGAGCAGTTCTTC.